Below, 31 T cell receptor beta chains from the same sample are listed, as sequenced in a study of blood T cells in healthy people across ages. Next came a second PCR, run for about 6 to 12 cycles, which used a sample-barcoded 5' primer along with a J-beta primer mix. TCRdb analysed the 5' RACE reads with MiXCR anew, one entry per CDR3 protein. This sample yields 1.5 million to 2 million distinct CDR3 sequences, of which 34% are seen a single time; around 11% belongs to the top ten. Input material: blood. The receptors shown here come from a woman aged 25 to 39 in good health.

This chain connects TRBV6-5 to TRBJ1-2; D remains ambiguous. V lost 0 bases, J lost 6 bases, and 8 bases lay in between. The CDR3 covers 13 residues. Germline lookup yields CDR1 MNHEY and CDR2 SVGAGI. CDR3 DNA: TGTGCCAGCAGTTACTCGAAGTCCGATGGCTACACCTTC. The encoded protein is CASSYSKSDGYTF.

This clonotype occurred many times. The chain links TRBV7-3 to TRBJ2-5; D not resolved. The germline CDR1 and CDR2 sequences are SGHTA and FQGTGA. This CDR3 is 14 amino acids long. Trimming took off 0 bases at V and 2 bases at J, with 7 bases between the two ends. CDR3 sequence reads: CASSLTGFQETQYF. The CDR3, as DNA: TGTGCCAGCAGCTTAACAGGGTTTCAAGAGACCCAGTACTTC.

This clonotype occurred a few times. This chain uses TRBV27 with TRBJ2-3; D ambiguous. V was pared by 0 bases and J by 6 bases, with 16 bases between. Germline V CDR1 and CDR2: MNHEY, SMNVEV (reference sequence). The CDR3 has 16 residues. In DNA, the CDR3 is TGTGCCAGCAGTTTATCGGTTGGTGAAACGATGGATACGCAGTATTTT. Amino acids: CASSLSVGETMDTQYF.

This clonotype was counted a few times. This rearrangement joins TRBV20-1 to TRBJ2-7; weak D call: TRBD2 (6 bases). Germline values: CDR1 DFQATT, CDR2 SNEGSKA (reference sequence). This CDR3 contains 12 residues. The V and J ends lost 5 bases and 1 base respectively, with 9 bases between them. The CDR3 sequence: CSALAESYEQYF. The CDR3 DNA reads TGCAGTGCTTTAGCGGAGTCCTACGAGCAGTACTTC.

This clonotype turned up a few times. This chain links TRBV18 with TRBJ2-5; no firm D call. Germline values: CDR1 KGHSH, CDR2 LQKENI. CDR3 length equals 14 residues. Trimming took 0 bases from V and 3 from J, leaving 8 bases between them. The CDR3 is CASSPPWRKETQYF. DNA of the CDR3: TGTGCCAGCTCACCACCGTGGCGGAAAGAGACCCAGTACTTC.

This clonotype was seen repeatedly, ten times or more. CDR3 amino acids: CASSPRTGGPGANVLTF. The DNA for the CDR3 is TGTGCCAGCAGCCCCAGGACCGGGGGCCCTGGGGCCAACGTCCTGACTTTC. The chain joins TRBV28 to TRBJ2-6; tentatively, D is TRBD1 or TRBD2 (6 bases each). Germline CDR1 is MDHEN and CDR2 is SYDVKM. The CDR3 extends over 17 amino acids. The V end lost 6 bases, the J end lost 2 bases, and 17 bases lay between the germline ends.

The chain joins TRBV27 to TRBJ2-3, with 11 bases that match TRBD2. CDR1 and CDR2 (germline): MNHEY, SMNVEV (reference sequence). The CDR3 runs 17 residues. V was clipped by 1 base and J by 6 bases; unmatched bases: 9. CDR3 sequence: CASSLLYSGGAGDTQYF. The CDR3 DNA reads as TGTGCCAGCAGTTTATTGTATAGCGGGGGGGCGGGGGATACGCAGTATTTT.

This clonotype was observed a handful of times. V gene TRBV20-1 combines with J gene TRBJ2-7, with D perhaps TRBD1 (5 bases). Between the trimmed V and J ends, which lost 3 bases and 0 bases, there was a span of 12 bases. There are 14 residues in the CDR3. Germline values: CDR1 DFQATT, CDR2 SNEGSKA (reference sequence). CDR3 nucleotide sequence: TGCAGTGCTAGTGTGGGGCGAGGCTCCTACGAGCAGTACTTC. Amino acid sequence: CSASVGRGSYEQYF.

The sample holds many counts of this clonotype. The J gene is TRBJ2-1, the V gene TRBV12-3 or TRBV12-4; 8 bases are shared with TRBD1. The length of the CDR3 is 16 residues. The J segment lost 4 bases and the V segment lost 5 bases, leaving 10 bases of the junction unmatched. The CDR3 loop reads CASSGGQGISYNEQFF. In DNA, the CDR3 is TGTGCCAGCAGTGGTGGACAGGGCATCTCTTACAATGAGCAGTTCTTC.

This clonotype has only a few counts. The chain carries TRBV20-1 and TRBJ2-7; D gene ambiguous. V lost 5 bases to trimming and J lost 2 bases, with 7 bases between them. Germline CDR1 reads DFQATT; CDR2 reads SNEGSKA (reference sequence). The length of the CDR3 is 11 residues. The CDR3 DNA follows: TGCAGTGCTCCTGGGACCTACGAGCAGTACTTC. Amino acid sequence: CSAPGTYEQYF.

Turning to this clonotype: Compared with germline, one end of the junction differs, possibly owing to a read error. This chain connects TRBV18 to TRBJ2-7; a possible D gene is TRBD2 (5 bases). The germline gives CDR1 KGHSH, CDR2 LQKENI. The CDR3 has 13 residues. CDR3 sequence (DNA): TGTGCCGGCTCACCCTTTGGACCCCCCGGGGAGTACTTC. This sequence encodes CAGSPFGPPGEYF.

The DNA of the CDR3 is TGTGCCAGCAGCGTTGCCGGGGACTCGCCGGGTGAGACCCAGTACTTC. Protein product: CASSVAGDSPGETQYF. The chain links TRBV9 to TRBJ2-5, with D possibly TRBD2 on 6 matching bases. The V end lost 2 bases, the J end lost 5 bases, and 19 bases lay between the germline ends. The CDR3 spans 16 residues. Germline V gives CDR1 SGDLS, CDR2 YYNGEE.

The chain has TRBV6-5 and TRBJ1-1; D might be TRBD1 (6 bases). Germline CDR1 is MNHEY and CDR2 is SVGAGI. The V and J ends lost 7 bases and 6 bases respectively, with 12 bases between them. The CDR3 covers 12 residues. The CDR3 region has the DNA TGTGCCAGCATGTTCAGGGGATCTGAAGCTTTCTTT. Amino acid sequence: CASMFRGSEAFF.

This chain links TRBV7-8 with TRBJ2-3; D is unresolved. Trimming pared 2 bases from V and 0 bases from J, leaving 9 bases between. The CDR3 has 15 residues. Germline V CDR1 and CDR2: SGHVS, FQNEAQ. The CDR3 bases are TGTGCCAGCAGCTTAACGCTGGAGAGCACAGATACGCAGTATTTT. It translates to CASSLTLESTDTQYF. The whole variable domain, filled in from reference TRBV7-8 and TRBJ2-3, reads GAGVSQSPRYKVAKRGQDVALRCDPISGHVSLFWYQQALGQGPEFLTYFQNEAQLDKSGLPSDRFFAERPEGSVSTLKIQRTQQEDSAVYLCASSLTLESTDTQYFGPGTRLTVL.

The chain uses TRBV14 and TRBJ1-6; possible D gene TRBD1, 5 bases. Looked up from germline, CDR1 is SGHDN and CDR2 is FVKESK. Trimming cost V 4 bases and J 9 bases, with 10 bases left between them. This CDR3 contains 13 residues. CDR3 residues: CASSLHQGSPLHF. DNA of the CDR3: TGTGCCAGCAGCCTTCACCAGGGTTCACCCCTCCACTTT.

This chain links TRBV30 with TRBJ2-1, with 8 bases lining up with TRBD2. CDR1 GTSNPN and CDR2 SVGIG come from the germline V gene (reference sequence). The CDR3 loop spans 11 amino acids. The V and J ends lost 5 bases and 12 bases, in that order; junction bases with no gene match: 6. CDR3 loop: CAWSGGSRQFF. The CDR3 bases are TGTGCCTGGTCGGGGGGGTCACGGCAGTTCTTC.

V gene TRBV7-2 combines with J gene TRBJ2-7; no definite D call. Trimming pared 7 bases from V and 2 bases from J, leaving 12 bases between. This CDR3 comprises 13 residues. From germline, CDR1 is SGHTA and CDR2 FQGNSA. The CDR3 loop is CASTPLGTYEQYF. In nucleotides, the CDR3 is TGTGCCAGCACCCCATTGGGAACCTACGAGCAGTACTTC.

A single count supports this clonotype. The rearrangement uses TRBV15 and TRBJ1-5; D not resolved. CDR1 and CDR2 from the germline V gene are LNHNV and YYDKDF (reference sequence). Trimming shortened V by 0 bases and J by 7 bases, and 13 bases separated the two germline ends. The CDR3 covers 15 residues. CDR3 region: CATSRDWSDRQPQHF. The CDR3 region has the DNA TGTGCCACCAGCAGAGATTGGTCGGATAGGCAGCCCCAGCATTTT.

This clonotype was counted a few times. DNA for the CDR3: TGCAGTGCTACCAGGACTATCAATCAGCCCCAGCATTTT. Encoded protein: CSATRTINQPQHF. The J gene is TRBJ1-5, the V gene TRBV20-1; no definite D call. Germline V lookup: CDR1 DFQATT, CDR2 SNEGSKA (reference sequence). V lost 4 bases and J lost 3, with 10 bases in between. CDR3 size: 13 residues.

In its sample, this clonotype was seen many times. The chain links TRBV6-1 to TRBJ2-1; TRBD1 or TRBD2 may be the D gene (5 bases each). The CDR3 spans 16 residues. V was pared by 10 bases and J by 8 bases, with 27 bases between. Germline V CDR1 and CDR2: MNHNS, SASEGT. The CDR3 loop is CATNWGPRGPLDEQFF. CDR3 coding DNA: TGTGCCACAAATTGGGGACCGAGAGGCCCCTTGGATGAGCAGTTCTTC.

This clonotype was picked up many times. The rearrangement uses TRBV12-3 or TRBV12-4 and TRBJ1-2; D gene ambiguous. V was clipped by 2 bases and J by 0 bases, with 7 bases between them. This CDR3 is 14 amino acids long. The CDR3 protein is CASSLSTANYGYTF. CDR3 DNA: TGTGCCAGCAGTTTATCGACCGCTAACTATGGCTACACCTTC.

The chain carries TRBV7-8 and TRBJ2-7; TRBD2 agrees at 9 bases. The CDR3 is 16 amino acids. With V trimmed by 1 base and J by 2 bases, 6 bases remained unmatched. The germline CDR1 and CDR2 sequences are SGHVS and FQNEAQ. CDR3 amino acids: CASSLVYAGGPYEQYF. DNA for the CDR3: TGTGCCAGCAGCTTAGTCTATGCGGGAGGGCCCTACGAGCAGTACTTC.

Only a few counts were recorded for this clonotype. The chain uses TRBV27 and TRBJ2-5, with a tentative D call TRBD2 (5 bases). V shed 5 bases and J shed 0 bases, with 16 bases lying between them. CDR3 length: 16 residues. The germline CDR1 and CDR2 sequences are MNHEY and SMNVEV (reference sequence). This CDR3 is CASSPQRSKYQETQYF. The DNA for the CDR3 is TGTGCCAGCAGTCCCCAGCGGTCTAAGTACCAAGAGACCCAGTACTTC.

This chain joins TRBV30 and TRBJ2-7; 7 nucleotides agree with TRBD2. The CDR3 covers 14 residues. V gave up 4 bases and J gave up 0 bases; unmatched junction bases: 6. The V gene's germline CDR1 is GTSNPN and CDR2 SVGIG (reference sequence). The CDR3 sequence: CAWNGGSPSYEQYF. The CDR3 bases are TGTGCCTGGAACGGGGGGAGTCCCTCCTACGAGCAGTACTTC.

The chain uses TRBV12-3 or TRBV12-4 and TRBJ2-5; maybe TRBD1 (5 bases). The CDR3 spans 17 residues. With 2 bases removed from V and 7 bases from J, the gap between germline ends came to 23 bases. This CDR3 is CASSLHPTANTQRTQYF. CDR3 in DNA: TGTGCCAGCAGTTTACACCCGACAGCGAATACACAGAGGACCCAGTACTTC.

This clonotype has just a few counts. The rearrangement joins TRBV20-1 to TRBJ2-3, with TRBD2 matching 7 bases. Trimming at V came to 5 bases and at J to 0 bases, leaving 8 bases not matched to a gene. The CDR3 extends over 15 amino acids. Germline V gene sequence: CDR1 DFQATT, CDR2 SNEGSKA (reference sequence). The CDR3 bases are TGCAGTGCTCAAACTAGCGCCACTAGCACAGATACGCAGTATTTT. Amino acids: CSAQTSATSTDTQYF.

This rearrangement joins TRBV28 to TRBJ2-3, with D hard to call. Germline CDR1 and CDR2: MDHEN and SYDVKM. Trimming took 1 base from V and 6 from J, leaving 14 bases between them. The CDR3 loop spans 15 amino acids. The CDR3 loop reads CASSLLSGWPDTQYF. The CDR3 region has the DNA TGTGCCAGCAGTTTATTATCCGGTTGGCCTGATACGCAGTATTTT.

This clonotype was recorded a few times. This may arise from a read error, as a much more abundant clone is one base away. The J gene is TRBJ2-4, the V gene TRBV3-1; perhaps TRBD2 as D (6 bases). Germline-derived CDR1 and CDR2 are LGHDT and YNNKEL (reference sequence). The CDR3 has 14 residues. V dropped 0 bases and J dropped 13 bases, with 16 bases sitting between them. The CDR3 coding sequence is TGTGCCAGCAGCCAAGAAGGAGGGCTGGGCGGGCAGTACTTC. Its protein is CASSQEGGLGGQYF. Together with reference TRBV3-1 and TRBJ2-4, the CDR3 gives the full variable domain: DTAVSQTPKYLVTQMGNDKSIKCEQNLGHDTMYWYKQDSKKFLKIMFSYNNKELIINETVPNRFSPKSPDKAHLNLHINSLELGDSAVYFCASSQEGGLGGQYFGAGTRLSVL.

The chain uses TRBV5-1 and TRBJ2-4; D might be TRBD1 (5 bases). This CDR3 is built from 18 residues. V was trimmed by 0 bases and J by 0 bases, leaving 16 bases between them. Germline CDR1 and CDR2: SGHRS and YFSETQ. Here the CDR3 DNA reads TGCGCCAGCAGCTTGGGCCCTGACAGCTACCTAGCCAAAAACATTCAGTACTTC. Its translation is CASSLGPDSYLAKNIQYF.

The chain couples TRBV20-1 to TRBJ2-7; D uncertain. The CDR3 is made up of 14 amino acids. The V end was cut by 3 bases, the J end by 3 bases, with 15 bases between. Germline V gene sequence: CDR1 DFQATT, CDR2 SNEGSKA (reference sequence). CDR3 nucleotides: TGCAGTGCTAGTCTCTTCGCTTTATGCTACGAGCAGTACTTC. This translates into CSASLFALCYEQYF.

The V and J genes are TRBV7-9 and TRBJ2-7; 8 positions match TRBD1. CDR1 and CDR2 (germline): SEHNR, FQNEAQ (reference sequence). CDR3 size: 18 residues. The V and J ends lost 5 bases and 2 bases, in that order; junction bases with no gene match: 17. The CDR3 region is CASSVGGIATGDPYEQYF. Here the CDR3 DNA reads TGTGCCAGCAGCGTTGGAGGCATAGCGACAGGGGATCCCTACGAGCAGTACTTC.